The 9 T cell receptor beta chains listed next were all sequenced from one sample in a study of control samples from healthy donors and cancer patients. The assay was immunoSEQ multiplex PCR, and TCRdb's table has in-frame clones only and misses some. Among about 170,000 clones listed, about 93% were seen once. Sequenced material: blood. All receptors derive from a woman aged 55 to 70 in good health.

Only one count was recorded for this clone. This rearrangement joins TRBV11-2 to TRBJ1-2, with 9 bases identical to TRBD1. Germline CDR1 is SGHAT and CDR2 is FQNNGV. Trimming at V came to 5 bases and at J to 8 bases, leaving 6 bases not matched to a gene. CDR3 length: 13 residues. The CDR3 is CASSEQGAGGYTF. CDR3 bases: TGTGCCAGCAGCGAACAGGGGGCAGGGGGCTACACCTTC.

This clone occurred once. The chain joins TRBV30 to TRBJ1-2; possibly TRBD1 for D (5 bases). The germline gives CDR1 GTSNPN, CDR2 SVGIG (reference sequence). The CDR3 is 16 residues long. Trimming took 1 base from V and 7 from J, leaving 22 bases between them. This chain's CDR3 is CAWSAHRGPPRGGYTF. Written as DNA, the CDR3 is TGTGCCTGGAGTGCCCACAGAGGCCCCCCGAGGGGTGGCTACACCTTC.

The rearrangement joins TRBV6-5 to TRBJ1-2; D is uncertain. V lost 5 bases and J lost 8, with 12 bases in between. This CDR3 spans 12 amino acids. Germline values: CDR1 MNHEY, CDR2 SVGAGI. CDR3 in DNA: TGTGCCAGCAGTCCCAGCCTAAGGGGCTACACCTTC. Protein: CASSPSLRGYTF.

The rearrangement joins TRBV5-1 to TRBJ1-4; 8 nucleotides align to TRBD1. J gave up 7 bases and V 0 bases, and 5 bases lay outside the gene matches. CDR1 and CDR2 from the germline V gene are SGHRS and YFSETQ. There are 15 residues in the CDR3. This CDR3 is CASSLDPGGGEKLFF. The CDR3 nucleotides are TGCGCCAGCAGCTTGGACCCAGGGGGCGGTGAAAAACTGTTTTTT.

The chain joins TRBV5-1 to TRBJ2-7, with 10 bases lining up with TRBD1. The V segment lost 4 bases and the J segment 5 bases; nucleotides outside the gene matches: 12. This CDR3 contains 16 residues. Per germline, CDR1 SGHRS and CDR2 YFSETQ. This CDR3 reads CASSQTRTGGRNEQYF. CDR3 nucleotide sequence: TGCGCCAGCAGCCAGACCAGGACAGGGGGAAGGAACGAGCAGTACTTC.

CDR3 nucleotides: TGTGCCAGCAGCTTAACAGGCCGACTTAATCAGCCCCAGCATTTT. It is translated as CASSLTGRLNQPQHF. This chain connects TRBV7-2 to TRBJ1-5; a weak D match, TRBD1 (5 bases). V gave up 2 bases and J gave up 4 bases, with 12 bases separating them. The germline V gene encodes CDR1 SGHTA and CDR2 FQGNSA. The CDR3 covers 15 residues.

V and J are TRBV11-2 and TRBJ1-2; no reliable D call. Deletions cut 0 bases from V and 7 bases from J, with 12 bases between. Germline CDR1 SGHAT, CDR2 FQNNGV. The CDR3 extends over 14 amino acids. The CDR3 loop reads CASSLEAVSGGYTF. As DNA, the CDR3 is TGTGCCAGCAGCTTAGAGGCAGTTTCGGGTGGCTACACCTTC. The whole variable domain, filled in from reference TRBV11-2 and TRBJ1-2, reads EAGVAQSPRYKIIEKRQSVAFWCNPISGHATLYWYQQILGQGPKLLIQFQNNGVVDDSQLPKDRFSAERLKGVDSTLKIQPAKLEDSAVYLCASSLEAVSGGYTFGSGTRLTVV.

The chain links TRBV11-2 to TRBJ1-2; TRBD1 matches 10 bases. V lost 2 bases, J lost 3 bases, and 12 bases stayed unmatched. CDR1 is SGHAT and CDR2 is FQNNGV in the germline V gene. The CDR3 runs 18 residues. CDR3 residues: CASSLSSGWGTGDYGYTF. The CDR3 bases are TGTGCCAGCAGCTTAAGTTCGGGCTGGGGGACAGGGGACTATGGCTACACCTTC.

This clone was recorded only once. V usage is TRBV3-1 (or the pseudogene TRBV3-2) and J usage is TRBJ2-2, with 9 bases aligning to TRBD2. V lost 1 base and J lost 4; bases outside the gene matches: 7. Germline V gives CDR1 LGHDT, CDR2 YNNKEL (reference sequence). The CDR3 covers 17 residues. DNA for the CDR3: TGTGCCAGCAGCCAAGTAAAAGCGGGGGGCCCCACCGGGGAGCTGTTTTTT. It translates to CASSQVKAGGPTGELFF.